The sequence of this T cell receptor beta chain was determined in a study of blood T cell repertoires in COVID-19. Germline CDR1 SGHNT, CDR2 YYREEE (reference sequence). CDR3 length: 16 amino acids. Losses at the gene ends were 4 bases for V and 2 bases for J; bases not matched to a gene: 8. Assay: immunoSEQ multiplex PCR; the TCRdb copy retains only in-frame clones and omits some. The sample has about 180,000 clones; about 80% are singletons. The chain carries TRBV5-4 and TRBJ1-3; 8 nucleotides align to TRBD1. This TCR derives from a man in his 70s with active or convalescent COVID-19. Sample: peripheral blood. CDR3 loop: CASSARTGSPGNTIYF. For the CDR3, the DNA is TGTGCCAGCAGCGCCCGGACAGGGTCTCCTGGAAACACCATATATTTT. Based on the CDR3 plus reference TRBV5-4 and TRBJ1-3, the full variable domain is ETGVTQSPTHLIKTRGQQVTLRCSSQSGHNTVSWYQQALGQGPQFIFQYYREEENGRGNFPPRFSGLQFPNYSSELNVNALELDDSALYLCASSARTGSPGNTIYFGEGSWLTVV.